This T cell receptor (beta chain) was found in a study of blood T cell repertoires in COVID-19. CDR3 length: 14 residues. Trimming left V 0 bases short and J 2 bases short, with 7 bases between. CDR1 SGHRS and CDR2 YFSETQ come from the germline V gene. Data came from immunoSEQ multiplex PCR; TCRdb stores just in-frame clones and leaves some out. The table lists nearly 30,000 clones, nearly 90% of them singletons. This receptor was obtained from a human donor in a cohort sampled during active COVID-19. The sequencing input was peripheral blood. The chain is built from TRBV5-1 and TRBJ2-3; D ambiguous. CDR3 DNA sequence: TGCGCCAGCAGCTTGGATCAGGCCACAGATACGCAGTATTTT. Protein product: CASSLDQATDTQYF.